The 22 T cell receptor beta chains below come from one sample, sequenced in a study of cytomegalovirus exposure and HLA in healthy donors. Generated by immunoSEQ multiplex PCR, the TCRdb table keeps only in-frame clones and is missing some. Here the sample spans a few hundred thousand clones, 70% to 90% being singletons. The sample taken for sequencing was PBMCs. The receptors here all came from a woman younger than 35 in good health and CMV-seronegative.

The gene calls are TRBV6-5 and TRBJ2-7; 9 positions match TRBD1. Per germline, CDR1 MNHEY and CDR2 SVGAGI. V lost 6 bases and J lost 4; bases outside the gene matches: 7. This CDR3 has 14 amino acids. The CDR3 loop reads CASSPGQGVYEQYF. The CDR3 DNA follows: TGTGCCAGCAGCCCGGGACAGGGCGTATACGAGCAGTACTTC.

The chain uses TRBV2 and TRBJ2-3, with D uncertain. The germline CDR1 and CDR2 sequences are SNHLY and FYNNEI. Trimming left V 7 bases short and J 8 bases short, with 25 bases between. The CDR3 has 16 residues. CDR3 bases: TGTGCCAGCAATCTTGAGGCACCAACGACTCGACCTACGCAGTATTTT. This gives the protein CASNLEAPTTRPTQYF.

The chain joins TRBV5-4 to TRBJ2-3; the match to TRBD2 covers 7 bases. This CDR3 is 14 amino acids long. After removal of 1 base from V and 3 bases from J, the junction contained 2 bases not matched to a gene. Germline loops: CDR1 SGHNT, CDR2 YYREEE (reference sequence). This CDR3 reads CASSLYGGTDTQYF. CDR3 sequence (DNA): TGTGCCAGCAGCTTGTACGGGGGGACAGATACGCAGTATTTT.

This sequence joins TRBV15 and TRBJ1-5, with D perhaps matching TRBD1 (6 bases). Germline V CDR1 and CDR2: LNHNV, YYDKDF (reference sequence). V dropped 3 bases and J dropped 0 bases, with 12 bases sitting between them. The CDR3 covers 16 residues. Written as DNA, the CDR3 is TGTGCCACCAGCAGGGGGACACCCGATAGCAATCAGCCCCAGCATTTT. This gives the protein CATSRGTPDSNQPQHF. The full variable domain, with the rest looked up from reference TRBV15 and TRBJ1-5, is DAMVIQNPRYQVTQFGKPVTLSCSQTLNHNVMYWYQQKSSQAPKLLFHYYDKDFNNEADTPDNFQSRRPNTSFCFLDIRSPGLGDTAMYLCATSRGTPDSNQPQHFGDGTRLSIL.

The chain has TRBV6-1 and TRBJ1-1; 7 bases align to TRBD1. Trimming cost V 7 bases and J 4 bases; bases outside gene matches: 12. CDR3 length: 15 residues. CDR1 and CDR2 from the germline V gene are MNHNS and SASEGT. The CDR3 spells CASTDVTGPSTEAFF. CDR3 sequence (DNA): TGTGCCAGCACCGACGTGACAGGGCCGAGCACTGAAGCTTTCTTT.

The V gene is TRBV7-2, the J gene TRBJ1-5; D unclear. The germline V gene encodes CDR1 SGHTA and CDR2 FQGNSA. V was trimmed by 3 bases and J by 5 bases, leaving 5 bases between them. The CDR3 is 12 residues long. The CDR3: CASSLVDQPQHF. DNA of the CDR3: TGTGCCAGCAGCTTGGTAGATCAGCCCCAGCATTTT.

The chain recombines TRBV5-5 with TRBJ2-1; TRBD2 matches at 8 bases. Germline V gene lookup returns CDR1 SGHKS and CDR2 YYEKEE (reference sequence). J gave up 15 bases and V 3 bases, and 8 bases lay outside the gene matches. The CDR3 has 12 amino acids. Written as DNA, the CDR3 is TGTGCCAGCAGCTCAGATAGCGGGACACGGTTCTTC. This translates into CASSSDSGTRFF. Using reference TRBV5-5 and TRBJ2-1 for the parts outside the CDR3, the full variable domain is DAGVTQSPTHLIKTRGQQVTLRCSPISGHKSVSWYQQVLGQGPQFIFQYYEKEERGRGNFPDRFSARQFPNYSSELNVNALLLGDSALYLCASSSDSGTRFFGPGTRLTVL.

This clone was seen repeatedly, ten times or more. The chain is built from TRBV7-9 and TRBJ2-3; 7 nucleotides line up with TRBD2. The CDR3 is made up of 15 amino acids. The trim removed 2 bases at V and 2 bases at J, leaving 4 bases unmatched. Germline V gives CDR1 SEHNR, CDR2 FQNEAQ (reference sequence). The CDR3 protein is CASSLRLAVTDTQYF. The CDR3 nucleotides read TGTGCCAGCAGCTTACGGCTAGCGGTCACAGATACGCAGTATTTT.

This sequence joins TRBV27 and TRBJ2-7; 7 nucleotides line up with TRBD2. V trimming: 10 bases; J trimming: 2 bases; junction bases outside the gene matches: 14. The CDR3 runs 15 residues. Germline V gene data show CDR1 as MNHEY and CDR2 as SMNVEV (reference sequence). This chain's CDR3 is CATRRWSGDAYEQYF. The DNA for the CDR3 is TGTGCCACACGCCGGTGGAGCGGGGATGCCTACGAGCAGTACTTC.

This clone was found once. The rearrangement links TRBV5-6 to TRBJ2-5; TRBD2 aligns across 9 bases. Trimming removed 4 bases from V and 5 bases from J; junction bases left unmatched: 6. Germline V gives CDR1 SGHDT, CDR2 YYEEEE. CDR3 size: 14 residues. In nucleotides, the CDR3 is TGTGCCAGCAGCATTAGCGGGGGCGGCGAGACCCAGTACTTC. This translates into CASSISGGGETQYF.

V is TRBV9 and J is TRBJ2-5, with a weak D call TRBD2 (7 bases). This CDR3 has 16 residues. The germline V and J ends were trimmed by 0 bases and 4 bases, with 16 bases remaining between them. Germline-derived CDR1 and CDR2 are SGDLS and YYNGEE. Here the CDR3 DNA reads TGTGCCAGCAGCGTAGAAGCGGGGACACCCCTAGAGACCCAGTACTTC. This encodes CASSVEAGTPLETQYF.

Comments on this clone: At the DNA level, this CDR3 is encoded by other sequences in the same sample as well. The J gene is TRBJ2-1, the V gene TRBV18; 8 nucleotides align to TRBD1. After removal of 2 bases from V and 2 bases from J, the junction contained 2 bases not matched to a gene. CDR3 length: 15 residues. The V gene's germline CDR1 is KGHSH and CDR2 LQKENI. As DNA, the CDR3 is TGTGCCAGCTCACCAGGACAGGGCACCTACAATGAGCAGTTCTTC. Translating it yields CASSPGQGTYNEQFF.

The rearrangement joins TRBV29-1 to TRBJ1-2; possible D gene TRBD1, 5 bases. V shed 6 bases and J shed 3 bases, with 14 bases lying between them. The germline gives CDR1 SQVTM, CDR2 ANQGSEA. CDR3 length equals 13 residues. The CDR3 DNA is TGCAGCGTGCCTAGGGGTCTCGACTATGGCTACACCTTC. It translates to CSVPRGLDYGYTF.

V and J are TRBV19 and TRBJ1-5; the match to TRBD1 covers 8 bases. Germline CDR1 LNHDA, CDR2 SQIVND (reference sequence). The CDR3 length is 15 residues. V shed 4 bases and J 7 bases; nucleotides not matched to a gene: 9. The CDR3 loop reads CASSRWTGQRQPQHF. The DNA of the CDR3 is TGTGCCAGTAGTAGATGGACAGGGCAGAGGCAGCCCCAGCATTTT.

V is TRBV6-5 and J is TRBJ1-3; no clear D gene. V lost 2 bases to trimming and J lost 0 bases, with 8 bases between them. Looked up from germline, CDR1 is MNHEY and CDR2 is SVGAGI. This CDR3 is 15 amino acids long. CDR3 DNA: TGTGCCAGCAGTTACCTGCGTGGCTCTGGAAACACCATATATTTT. Protein sequence: CASSYLRGSGNTIYF.

This rearrangement joins TRBV2 to TRBJ2-7; 7 nucleotides align to TRBD1. CDR3 length: 16 amino acids. Germline V gene lookup returns CDR1 SNHLY and CDR2 FYNNEI. The V and J ends lost 8 bases and 5 bases, in that order; junction bases with no gene match: 18. The CDR3 loop reads CASAPPRDSGPHEQYF. As DNA, the CDR3 is TGTGCCAGCGCCCCGCCCCGGGACAGTGGACCCCACGAGCAGTACTTC.

This clone has a handful of counts. This chain connects TRBV5-1 to TRBJ2-5; TRBD1 matches at 7 bases. The germline V gene has CDR1 SGHRS and CDR2 YFSETQ. Trimming cost V 0 bases and J 5 bases; bases outside gene matches: 4. There are 14 residues in the CDR3. The CDR3 reads CASSLGQGDETQYF. The DNA of the CDR3 is TGCGCCAGCAGCTTGGGACAGGGTGACGAGACCCAGTACTTC.

The gene calls are TRBV19 and TRBJ1-2; D may be TRBD1 (5 bases). Germline V gene lookup returns CDR1 LNHDA and CDR2 SQIVND (reference sequence). The CDR3 is 16 residues long. Between the trimmed V and J ends, which lost 7 bases and 8 bases, there was a span of 26 bases. CDR3 loop: CASTLPRGAGSGGYTF. CDR3 in DNA: TGTGCCAGTACCCTCCCTAGGGGCGCCGGATCTGGGGGCTACACCTTC.

The chain combines TRBV5-1 with TRBJ1-1, with TRBD1 as a possible D gene (6 bases). This CDR3 has 15 residues. The V and J ends lost 0 bases and 4 bases respectively, with 13 bases between them. The germline V gene has CDR1 SGHRS and CDR2 YFSETQ. The CDR3 spells CASSLASGGPTEAFF. DNA for the CDR3: TGCGCCAGCAGCTTGGCCTCGGGGGGGCCCACTGAAGCTTTCTTT.

J is TRBJ2-7 and V is TRBV2, with D possibly matching TRBD2 (6 bases). V was shortened by 7 bases and J by 3 bases, with 22 bases between the two germline ends. Germline V gene sequence: CDR1 SNHLY, CDR2 FYNNEI. CDR3 length: 16 residues. The CDR3 region is CASTRGSGLERYEQYF. The CDR3 DNA reads as TGTGCCAGCACCCGGGGTAGCGGATTAGAGCGCTACGAGCAGTACTTC.

The V gene is TRBV2, the J gene TRBJ1-5; 8 bases are a match to TRBD1. This CDR3 spans 17 amino acids. Germline values: CDR1 SNHLY, CDR2 FYNNEI. After removal of 3 bases from V and 5 bases from J, the junction contained 12 bases not matched to a gene. The CDR3 loop reads CASSDFVGQGRDQPQHF. CDR3 sequence (DNA): TGTGCCAGCAGTGATTTTGTAGGACAGGGCAGGGATCAGCCCCAGCATTTT.

The J gene is TRBJ2-1, the V gene TRBV5-6, with a possible D match to TRBD2 (5 bases). This CDR3 spans 14 amino acids. The germline V and J ends were trimmed by 0 bases and 5 bases, with 9 bases remaining between them. Germline assignment: CDR1 SGHDT and CDR2 YYEEEE. Here the CDR3 DNA reads TGTGCCAGCAGCTTGGAGACGGGAAACAATGAGCAGTTCTTC. Translation: CASSLETGNNEQFF.